A single sample is the source of the 25 T cell receptor beta chains below, sequenced in a study of blood T cell repertoires in COVID-19. The method was immunoSEQ multiplex PCR; TCRdb's version includes in-frame clones alone and lacks a portion of them. Of 200,000 to 300,000 clones listed, around 85% are singletons. Sequencing was carried out using peripheral blood. The receptor source for this set is an older woman with active or convalescent COVID-19.

CDR3 residues: CASSISRVSNYGYTF. CDR3 coding DNA: TGTGCCAGTAGTATATCCAGGGTCTCTAACTATGGCTACACCTTC. V usage is TRBV19 and J usage is TRBJ1-2, with D possibly being TRBD1 (5 bases). The CDR3 covers 15 residues. Trimming stripped 2 bases from V and 0 bases from J, with 10 bases between. Germline V CDR1 and CDR2: LNHDA, SQIVND (reference sequence).

The CDR3, as DNA: TGTGCCAGCAATAGCGGGAATGCCAAAAACATTCAGTACTTC. This gives the protein CASNSGNAKNIQYF. The chain joins TRBV9 to TRBJ2-4, with TRBD2 identical over 8 bases. The V gene's germline CDR1 is SGDLS and CDR2 YYNGEE. Losses at the gene ends were 6 bases for V and 1 base for J; bases not matched to a gene: 3. The CDR3 totals 14 residues.

This chain connects TRBV3-1 (or the pseudogene TRBV3-2) to TRBJ2-2, with 7 bases aligning to TRBD1. Germline values: CDR1 LGHDT, CDR2 YNNKEL (reference sequence). V lost 2 bases and J lost 3; bases outside the gene matches: 6. The CDR3 contains 16 residues. The CDR3 coding sequence is TGTGCCAGCAGCCAATACCGGGACAGCTACACCGGGGAGCTGTTTTTT. The encoded protein is CASSQYRDSYTGELFF.

This chain connects TRBV7-2 to TRBJ1-1; possible D gene TRBD1, 5 bases. V lost 5 bases and J 6 bases, leaving 16 bases between the germline ends. The length of the CDR3 is 14 residues. Germline CDR1 reads SGHTA; CDR2 reads FQGNSA. In nucleotides, the CDR3 is TGTGCCAGCAGCCCCACGGGGGGGGTACCTGAAGCTTTCTTT. Translating it yields CASSPTGGVPEAFF.

In this sample, this clone turned up a few times. This chain joins TRBV29-1 and TRBJ1-1; D is perhaps TRBD1 (5 bases). Germline assignment: CDR1 SQVTM and CDR2 ANQGSEA. The CDR3 spans 12 residues. Trimming left V 4 bases short and J 4 bases short, with 10 bases between. CDR3 amino acids: CSVVDSITEAFF. DNA for the CDR3: TGCAGCGTTGTTGACAGTATCACTGAAGCTTTCTTT.

Only one count was recorded for this clone. The J gene is TRBJ2-2, the V gene TRBV12-5; the D gene is possibly TRBD2 (6 bases). Trimming took off 0 bases at V and 4 bases at J, with 18 bases between the two ends. CDR1 is LGHNT and CDR2 is FRNRAP in the germline V gene. This CDR3 spans 18 amino acids. The CDR3 DNA sequence: TGTGCTAGTGGTTTGGTTTTGGGGGGAACACGACTCACCGGGGAGCTGTTTTTT. Protein product: CASGLVLGGTRLTGELFF.

CDR3 bases: TGTGCCAGCAGCCAAGAGTGGAACAGCGCGCTCGGGGCACCCCTCCACTTT. Its translation is CASSQEWNSALGAPLHF. The rearrangement uses TRBV3-1 (or the pseudogene TRBV3-2) and TRBJ1-6, with D hard to call. The CDR3 extends over 17 amino acids. In germline, CDR1 is LGHDT, CDR2 YNNKEL (reference sequence). V lost 0 bases and J lost 11, with 20 bases in between.

The genes are TRBV19 and TRBJ1-5; weak D call: TRBD1 (6 bases). The germline CDR1 and CDR2 sequences are LNHDA and SQIVND (reference sequence). CDR3 length: 16 amino acids. V was pared by 4 bases and J by 4 bases, with 17 bases between. In nucleotides, the CDR3 is TGTGCCAGTAGTAATACAGGGAGCTGGGGTAATCAGCCCCAGCATTTT. This codes for CASSNTGSWGNQPQHF.

This clone was found once. The CDR3 nucleotides read TGTGCCAGCGGACAAGACAGGCCAGGAGAGACCCAGTACTTC. Translated, it gives CASGQDRPGETQYF. The rearrangement links TRBV6-6 to TRBJ2-5; possibly TRBD1 for D (6 bases). The CDR3 is made up of 14 amino acids. Germline V gene sequence: CDR1 MNHNY, CDR2 SVGAGI (reference sequence). Trimming cost V 8 bases and J 4 bases, with 17 bases left between them.

The chain uses TRBV16 and TRBJ2-7, with D maybe TRBD1 (6 bases). Germline CDR1 and CDR2: KGHSY and FQNENV. The CDR3 spans 15 residues. Between the trimmed V and J ends, which lost 0 bases and 0 bases, there was a span of 9 bases. Here the CDR3 reads CASSQSGTPSYEQYF. The CDR3 nucleotides read TGTGCCAGCAGCCAATCCGGGACACCCTCCTACGAGCAGTACTTC.

The chain has TRBV5-4 and TRBJ2-7; 7 nucleotides match TRBD2. With 4 bases clipped from V and 1 base from J, the junction kept 2 bases outside the gene matches. Germline V gene data show CDR1 as SGHNT and CDR2 as YYREEE (reference sequence). The CDR3 is 13 amino acids. The CDR3 is CASSREGSYEQYV. In DNA, the CDR3 is TGTGCCAGCAGCAGGGAGGGGTCCTACGAGCAGTACGTC.

The genes are TRBV28 and TRBJ2-7; 8 nucleotides agree with TRBD2. This CDR3 comprises 13 residues. The germline V gene encodes CDR1 MDHEN and CDR2 SYDVKM. The CDR3 nucleotides read TGTCTGAAATCGGGTAGCGGGGCGATAGAGCAGTACGTC. Translation: CLKSGSGAIEQYV.

The chain is built from TRBV7-9 and TRBJ2-1; 9 nucleotides match TRBD2. The junction had 8 bases not matched to a gene; V was cut back by 5 bases and J by 0 bases. This CDR3 has 17 residues. CDR1 and CDR2 (germline): SEHNR, FQNEAQ (reference sequence). This CDR3 is CASSPKLAGGSYNEQFF. The CDR3 nucleotides read TGTGCCAGCAGCCCTAAACTAGCGGGCGGCTCCTACAATGAGCAGTTCTTC. The full variable domain, with the rest looked up from reference TRBV7-9 and TRBJ2-1, is DTGVSQNPRHKITKRGQNVTFRCDPISEHNRLYWYRQTLGQGPEFLTYFQNEAQLEKSRLLSDRFSAERPKGSFSTLEIQRTEQGDSAMYLCASSPKLAGGSYNEQFFGPGTRLTVL.

This chain connects TRBV15 to TRBJ2-5; TRBD2 aligns across 7 bases. Germline CDR1 reads LNHNV; CDR2 reads YYDKDF (reference sequence). The CDR3 is made up of 13 amino acids. Trimming cost V 8 bases and J 0 bases; bases outside gene matches: 3. Here the CDR3 reads CATAGDNQETQYF. The DNA for the CDR3 is TGTGCCACCGCGGGAGACAACCAAGAGACCCAGTACTTC.

In DNA form, the CDR3 reads TGTGCCAGCAGCTTTAATCGGGGTCGAGAGACCCAGTACTTC. Translated, it gives CASSFNRGRETQYF. The chain carries TRBV7-2 and TRBJ2-5, with D perhaps matching TRBD2 (5 bases). CDR1 and CDR2 from the germline V gene are SGHTA and FQGNSA. V lost 3 bases and J 4 bases, leaving 12 bases between the germline ends. The CDR3 is 14 amino acids.

The gene calls are TRBV2 and TRBJ1-4; D is possibly TRBD1 (6 bases). Per germline, CDR1 SNHLY and CDR2 FYNNEI. The CDR3 has 16 amino acids. V gave up 4 bases and J gave up 0 bases, with 12 bases separating them. CDR3: CASSARGQATNEKLFF. CDR3 nucleotide sequence: TGTGCCAGCAGTGCCAGGGGCCAAGCAACTAATGAAAAACTGTTTTTT.

This clone came up once. The CDR3 is CSAARETQYF. The CDR3 nucleotides read TGCAGTGCTGCCAGAGAGACCCAGTACTTC. V usage is TRBV20-1 and J usage is TRBJ2-5; no clear D. The CDR3 contains 10 residues. The germline V gene encodes CDR1 DFQATT and CDR2 SNEGSKA (reference sequence). V gave up 5 bases and J gave up 4 bases, with 5 bases separating them.

This clone showed up just a few times. This chain links TRBV7-9 with TRBJ1-2, with TRBD1 matching over 8 bases. The CDR3 loop spans 13 amino acids. Germline V gene lookup returns CDR1 SEHNR and CDR2 FQNEAQ (reference sequence). The V and J ends lost 5 bases and 5 bases, in that order; junction bases with no gene match: 4. CDR3 region: CASSADRVYGYTF. The CDR3, as DNA: TGTGCCAGCAGCGCGGACAGGGTTTATGGCTACACCTTC.

This sequence joins TRBV3-1 (or the pseudogene TRBV3-2) and TRBJ1-3; D remains unclear. Trimming cost V 4 bases and J 4 bases, with 8 bases left between them. CDR1 and CDR2 from the germline V gene are LGHDT and YNNKEL (reference sequence). CDR3 size: 13 residues. The CDR3 spells CASSPPAGNTIYF. The DNA of the CDR3 is TGTGCCAGCAGCCCTCCCGCGGGAAACACCATATATTTT.

V and J are TRBV10-2 and TRBJ2-2; D is perhaps TRBD2 (5 bases). V lost 5 bases, J lost 5 bases, and 6 bases lay in between. The CDR3 is made up of 12 amino acids. Per germline, CDR1 WSHSY and CDR2 SAAADI. CDR3 bases: TGCGCCAGCAGTCCGGGAACCGGGGAGCTGTTTTTT. Translation: CASSPGTGELFF.

The chain joins TRBV27 to TRBJ1-1; 7 nucleotides align to TRBD1. This CDR3 is 15 amino acids long. CDR1 MNHEY and CDR2 SMNVEV come from the germline V gene (reference sequence). The V gene end was trimmed by 3 bases and the J gene end by 2 bases; junction bases not matched to a gene: 6. The CDR3 reads CASSFIGGSNTEAFF. CDR3 bases: TGTGCCAGCAGTTTCATAGGGGGCTCTAACACTGAAGCTTTCTTT.

This chain joins TRBV7-9 and TRBJ2-1; 8 nucleotides line up with TRBD1. Per the germline V gene, CDR1 is SEHNR and CDR2 is FQNEAQ (reference sequence). The ends lost 5 bases at V and 3 bases at J; junction bases unmatched: 6. This CDR3 has 15 amino acids. The CDR3 coding sequence is TGTGCCAGCAGCAGGACAGGGAACTTCTACAATGAGCAGTTCTTC. It encodes CASSRTGNFYNEQFF.

CDR3 sequence reads: CASSPGGLAGSNEQFF. As DNA, the CDR3 is TGTGCCAGCAGCCCCGGGGGACTAGCGGGTAGTAATGAGCAGTTCTTC. V and J are TRBV6-4 and TRBJ2-1; TRBD2 aligns across 12 bases. The germline V gene encodes CDR1 MRHNA and CDR2 SNTAGT. The J segment lost 7 bases and the V segment lost 6 bases, leaving 10 bases of the junction unmatched. The CDR3 spans 16 residues.

V usage is TRBV3-1 (or the pseudogene TRBV3-2) and J usage is TRBJ2-7; 8 bases agree with TRBD1. The CDR3 is made up of 15 amino acids. After removal of 1 base from V and 3 bases from J, the junction contained 5 bases not matched to a gene. The germline V gene has CDR1 LGHDT and CDR2 YNNKEL (reference sequence). The CDR3 DNA reads as TGTGCCAGCAGCCAAGGCGGGACAGGAGTCTACGAGCAGTACGTC. Residues: CASSQGGTGVYEQYV.

J is TRBJ2-5 and V is TRBV2, with D possibly being TRBD1 (6 bases). Germline CDR1 and CDR2: SNHLY and FYNNEI. This CDR3 is 13 amino acids long. The germline V and J ends were trimmed by 6 bases and 2 bases, with 10 bases remaining between them. The CDR3: CASSRGGQETQYF. DNA of the CDR3: TGTGCCAGCAGCAGAGGGGGACAAGAGACCCAGTACTTC.